What follows are 30 T cell receptor beta chains derived from one specimen sequenced in a study of blood T cell repertoires in COVID-19. Clones were sequenced by immunoSEQ multiplex PCR, and TCRdb holds only the in-frame ones, with some missing. The table lists 260,000 or so clones, 65% to 90% of them singletons, with roughly a sixth in the top ten. The sequenced sample was PBMCs or T cells enriched from blood (not recorded which). Receptor source: a man between 18 and 29 years old who had recovered from COVID-19.

V and J are TRBV12-3 or TRBV12-4 and TRBJ1-1; D call uncertain. This CDR3 contains 13 residues. The ends were cut back, 1 base at V and 8 bases at J, with 11 bases in the middle. CDR3 sequence: CASSLDGVSEAFF. For the CDR3, the DNA is TGTGCCAGCAGTTTAGACGGGGTTTCGGAAGCTTTCTTT.

The rearrangement uses TRBV6-5 and TRBJ2-2; tentatively, D is TRBD2 (7 bases). V gave up 6 bases and J gave up 9 bases, with 14 bases separating them. This CDR3 is 13 amino acids long. Germline V gene lookup returns CDR1 MNHEY and CDR2 SVGAGI. The CDR3 DNA reads TGTGCCAGCAGAATAGGGGGGGGCCGGGAGCTGTTTTTT. Its protein product is CASRIGGGRELFF.

J is TRBJ2-1 and V is TRBV5-1; D is perhaps TRBD1 (6 bases). The V and J ends lost 2 bases and 8 bases respectively, with 11 bases between them. CDR3 length: 13 amino acids. Looked up from germline, CDR1 is SGHRS and CDR2 is YFSETQ. DNA for the CDR3: TGCGCCAGCAGCTTACAGGGATCGGATGAGCAGTTCTTC. Its translation: CASSLQGSDEQFF.

The V and J genes are TRBV9 and TRBJ2-1, with 7 bases matching TRBD2. After removal of 0 bases from V and 1 base from J, the junction contained 4 bases not matched to a gene. Germline-derived CDR1 and CDR2 are SGDLS and YYNGEE. The CDR3 contains 16 residues. The CDR3 region is CASSVETGGSYNEQFF. DNA for the CDR3: TGTGCCAGCAGCGTAGAAACCGGGGGGTCCTACAATGAGCAGTTCTTC.

The chain joins TRBV24-1 to TRBJ2-2, with a tentative D call TRBD2 (5 bases). The CDR3 is made up of 16 amino acids. V was clipped by 1 base and J by 0 bases, with 8 bases between them. Germline CDR1 is KGHDR and CDR2 is SFDVKD. CDR3 DNA sequence: TGTGCCACCAGTGATTTCAAGCGGCCGAACACCGGGGAGCTGTTTTTT. Its protein product is CATSDFKRPNTGELFF.

The chain has TRBV3-1 (or the pseudogene TRBV3-2) and TRBJ2-1; 9 bases match TRBD2. V shed 5 bases and J 0 bases; nucleotides not matched to a gene: 11. The CDR3 runs to 18 residues. Per germline, CDR1 LGHDT and CDR2 YNNKEL (reference sequence). Here the CDR3 DNA reads TGTGCCAGCAGCTTCTATAGCGGGAGTCCCCTCTCCTACAATGAGCAGTTCTTC. It yields the protein CASSFYSGSPLSYNEQFF.

The J gene is TRBJ1-2, the V gene TRBV2; 7 bases match TRBD1. The CDR3 totals 13 residues. V gave up 6 bases and J gave up 8 bases; unmatched junction bases: 9. CDR1 and CDR2 from the germline V gene are SNHLY and FYNNEI. DNA of the CDR3: TGTGCCAGCAGAGGAGAACAGGGGCACGGCTACACCTTC. Its protein is CASRGEQGHGYTF.

The genes are TRBV5-1 and TRBJ1-1, with TRBD1 identical over 9 bases. V shed 3 bases, J shed 0 bases, and the junction held 9 bases outside the gene matches. CDR1 is SGHRS and CDR2 is YFSETQ in the germline V gene. The CDR3 runs to 17 residues. Here the CDR3 reads CASSSRDRGIMNTEAFF. For the CDR3, the DNA is TGCGCCAGCAGCTCTCGAGACAGGGGGATTATGAACACTGAAGCTTTCTTT.

The V and J genes are TRBV27 and TRBJ1-4; D remains unclear. This CDR3 contains 15 residues. The V gene lost 4 bases and the J gene lost 4 bases, with 13 bases spanning the gap. Germline-derived CDR1 and CDR2 are MNHEY and SMNVEV (reference sequence). The CDR3 here is CASSSIATINEKLFF. CDR3 sequence (DNA): TGTGCCAGCAGTTCCATAGCCACGATTAATGAAAAACTGTTTTTT.

This sequence joins TRBV10-3 and TRBJ1-5; no firm D call. CDR3 length: 13 amino acids. Germline values: CDR1 ENHRY, CDR2 SYGVKD. V lost 8 bases to trimming and J lost 1 base, with 9 bases between them. The CDR3 is CAISSQSNQPQHF. CDR3 sequence (DNA): TGTGCCATCTCTTCGCAGAGCAATCAGCCCCAGCATTTT.

The V gene is TRBV6-4, the J gene TRBJ2-3; TRBD1 aligns across 7 bases. CDR1 and CDR2 (germline): MRHNA, SNTAGT. Trimming took 6 bases from V and 2 from J; bases not matched to a gene: 11. The CDR3 has 16 amino acids. CDR3 bases: TGTGCCAGCAGAGATTCAACCGGGACAGACACAGATACGCAGTATTTT. This sequence encodes CASRDSTGTDTDTQYF.

V and J are TRBV29-1 and TRBJ1-1; perhaps TRBD1 as D (6 bases). Trimming stripped 8 bases from V and 3 bases from J, with 19 bases between. Germline CDR1 and CDR2: SQVTM and ANQGSEA. The CDR3 contains 14 residues. DNA for the CDR3: TGCAGCACCACCCGGGGGGGGCGGGACACTGAAGCTTTCTTT. Protein: CSTTRGGRDTEAFF.

This clone was seen once. This sequence joins TRBV25-1 and TRBJ2-1; 9 bases fit TRBD2. Trimming cost V 4 bases and J 10 bases; bases outside gene matches: 5. CDR3 length: 13 residues. Germline CDR1 MGHDK, CDR2 SYGVNS. The CDR3 loop is CASSVQTSGEQFF. The CDR3 nucleotides read TGTGCCAGCAGTGTCCAGACTAGCGGCGAGCAGTTCTTC.

V and J are TRBV11-3 and TRBJ2-7, with 9 bases aligning to TRBD1. V shed 5 bases and J 3 bases; nucleotides not matched to a gene: 2. The CDR3 has 13 amino acids. Per the germline V gene, CDR1 is SGHNT and CDR2 is YENEEA. The CDR3 sequence is CASSETGGYEQYF. DNA of the CDR3: TGTGCCAGCAGCGAGACAGGGGGCTACGAGCAGTACTTC.

The chain uses TRBV28 and TRBJ1-5; tentatively, D is TRBD1 (5 bases). CDR3 size: 15 residues. V lost 4 bases, J lost 0 bases, and 10 bases lay in between. Germline CDR1 reads MDHEN; CDR2 reads SYDVKM. CDR3 amino acids: CASSSQVRSNQPQHF. CDR3 DNA: TGTGCCAGCAGTTCACAGGTCCGTAGCAATCAGCCCCAGCATTTT. The full variable domain, with the rest looked up from reference TRBV28 and TRBJ1-5, is DVKVTQSSRYLVKRTGEKVFLECVQDMDHENMFWYRQDPGLGLRLIYFSYDVKMKEKGDIPEGYSVSREKKERFSLILESASTNQTSMYLCASSSQVRSNQPQHFGDGTRLSIL.

The chain has TRBV27 and TRBJ1-1; 8 bases agree with TRBD1. The CDR3 has 16 residues. Germline values: CDR1 MNHEY, CDR2 SMNVEV (reference sequence). V shed 3 bases and J 11 bases; nucleotides not matched to a gene: 17. The CDR3 region is CASSLVMPQGAGGAFF. The CDR3 coding sequence is TGTGCCAGCAGTTTGGTAATGCCCCAGGGGGCGGGAGGGGCTTTCTTT.

This clone was observed once. The chain links TRBV10-3 to TRBJ1-4; no reliable D call. Germline V gene data show CDR1 as ENHRY and CDR2 as SYGVKD. With 4 bases removed from V and 5 bases from J, the gap between germline ends came to 11 bases. The length of the CDR3 is 14 residues. The CDR3 loop is CAISVEGKNEKLFF. In nucleotides, the CDR3 is TGTGCCATCAGTGTGGAGGGAAAGAATGAAAAACTGTTTTTT.

V and J are TRBV13 and TRBJ2-1; 9 bases are shared with TRBD2. V lost 2 bases, J lost 8 bases, and 7 bases stayed unmatched. The germline CDR1 and CDR2 sequences are PRHDT and FYEKMQ (reference sequence). This CDR3 is 15 amino acids long. The CDR3 DNA is TGTGCCAGCAGCTTATTTCGCGGGAGGGCTGATGAGCAGTTCTTC. Amino acids: CASSLFRGRADEQFF.

The J gene is TRBJ2-7, the V gene TRBV13; TRBD2 matches 10 bases. Germline CDR1 PRHDT, CDR2 FYEKMQ (reference sequence). V shed 4 bases and J 3 bases; nucleotides not matched to a gene: 12. The CDR3 runs to 17 residues. CDR3 nucleotide sequence: TGTGCCAGCAGCTCCCCGAGGGGAGCGGGGGGGAGCTACGAGCAGTACTTC. Translating it yields CASSSPRGAGGSYEQYF.

The gene calls are TRBV27 and TRBJ1-1, with D maybe TRBD1 (5 bases). The V and J ends lost 2 bases and 4 bases respectively, with 14 bases between them. This CDR3 spans 15 amino acids. The V gene's germline CDR1 is MNHEY and CDR2 SMNVEV (reference sequence). The CDR3 coding sequence is TGTGCCAGCAGTTTAGGGGCATGGGGCTCCACTGAAGCTTTCTTT. This gives the protein CASSLGAWGSTEAFF.

This clone was observed a single time. The chain combines TRBV6-5 with TRBJ1-2; D is unclear. The CDR3 sequence is 14 residues long. Germline lookup yields CDR1 MNHEY and CDR2 SVGAGI. Trimming cost V 8 bases and J 8 bases, with 21 bases left between them. The chain's CDR3 is CASFSLREVRGYTF. Written as DNA, the CDR3 is TGTGCCAGCTTTTCGTTGAGAGAGGTCCGCGGCTACACCTTC.

CDR3 sequence (DNA): TGTGCCAGCAGCTTACGGGTCACTGAAGCTTTCTTT. It is translated as CASSLRVTEAFF. The chain links TRBV7-9 to TRBJ1-1; no clear D. The V end lost 2 bases, the J end lost 4 bases, and 5 bases lay between the germline ends. This CDR3 region has 12 residues. Germline CDR1 SEHNR, CDR2 FQNEAQ (reference sequence).

The V gene is TRBV10-3, the J gene TRBJ1-5, with D possibly TRBD1 on 5 matching bases. The germline V gene has CDR1 ENHRY and CDR2 SYGVKD. The CDR3 is 15 amino acids. The ends were cut back, 4 bases at V and 4 bases at J, with 14 bases in the middle. The CDR3 DNA sequence: TGTGCCATCAGTGCAGATCGGGGGTCGAATCAGCCCCAGCATTTT. Protein sequence: CAISADRGSNQPQHF.

The chain combines TRBV5-1 with TRBJ2-7; TRBD1 might be the D (6 bases). Looked up from germline, CDR1 is SGHRS and CDR2 is YFSETQ. CDR3 length: 14 residues. V lost 4 bases and J 2 bases, leaving 13 bases between the germline ends. DNA for the CDR3: TGCGCCAGCAGCCTGGACAGTTTTACCTACGAGCAGTACTTC. Its translation: CASSLDSFTYEQYF.

The V call is TRBV19, the J call TRBJ2-7; 15 nucleotides align to TRBD2. V lost 1 base and J lost 0; bases outside the gene matches: 4. The CDR3 contains 18 residues. Looked up from germline, CDR1 is LNHDA and CDR2 is SQIVND (reference sequence). The CDR3 coding sequence is TGTGCCAGTAGTATAGGGGGACTAGCGGGAGGTTCCTCCTACGAGCAGTACTTC. Protein sequence: CASSIGGLAGGSSYEQYF.

The chain is built from TRBV27 and TRBJ2-1; D perhaps matches TRBD1 (5 bases). Germline CDR1 MNHEY, CDR2 SMNVEV (reference sequence). The V end was cut by 5 bases, the J end by 4 bases, with 12 bases between. The CDR3 length is 14 residues. The CDR3 loop reads CASSKDSRYNEQFF. For the CDR3, the DNA is TGTGCCAGCAGTAAAGACAGCAGATACAATGAGCAGTTCTTC.

The chain uses TRBV28 and TRBJ1-5; the D is unclear. With 7 bases removed from V and 6 bases from J, the gap between germline ends came to 19 bases. Germline CDR1 reads MDHEN; CDR2 reads SYDVKM. The CDR3 loop spans 15 amino acids. The DNA of the CDR3 is TGTGCCAGCATCAAATTGGGGTCGGGGATTCAGCCCCAGCATTTT. Translated, it gives CASIKLGSGIQPQHF. The full variable domain, with the rest looked up from reference TRBV28 and TRBJ1-5, is DVKVTQSSRYLVKRTGEKVFLECVQDMDHENMFWYRQDPGLGLRLIYFSYDVKMKEKGDIPEGYSVSREKKERFSLILESASTNQTSMYLCASIKLGSGIQPQHFGDGTRLSIL.

The V and J genes are TRBV11-2 and TRBJ1-6; D perhaps matches TRBD1 (5 bases). CDR1 is SGHAT and CDR2 is FQNNGV in the germline V gene. V was pared by 0 bases and J by 14 bases, with 14 bases between. The CDR3 extends over 14 amino acids. The CDR3 is CASSLDRGARSLHF. CDR3 nucleotides: TGTGCCAGCAGCTTAGATCGCGGGGCCCGGTCCCTCCACTTT. The variable domain in full, completed from reference TRBV11-2 and TRBJ1-6, reads EAGVAQSPRYKIIEKRQSVAFWCNPISGHATLYWYQQILGQGPKLLIQFQNNGVVDDSQLPKDRFSAERLKGVDSTLKIQPAKLEDSAVYLCASSLDRGARSLHFGNGTRLTVT.

V is TRBV6-5 and J is TRBJ2-5, with TRBD2 matching over 8 bases. Germline-derived CDR1 and CDR2 are MNHEY and SVGAGI. The CDR3 loop spans 15 amino acids. After removal of 5 bases from V and 5 bases from J, the junction contained 10 bases not matched to a gene. The CDR3 nucleotides are TGTGCCAGCAGTCCGGGGGGGCTCTTAGCGGAGACCCAGTACTTC. It translates to CASSPGGLLAETQYF.

The chain joins TRBV6-5 to TRBJ1-2; 9 nucleotides line up with TRBD1. CDR3 size: 13 residues. The junction had 6 bases not matched to a gene; V was cut back by 7 bases and J by 6 bases. From germline, CDR1 is MNHEY and CDR2 SVGAGI. The CDR3: CASTRGQGDGYTF. Here the CDR3 DNA reads TGTGCCAGCACCCGGGGACAGGGTGATGGCTACACCTTC.